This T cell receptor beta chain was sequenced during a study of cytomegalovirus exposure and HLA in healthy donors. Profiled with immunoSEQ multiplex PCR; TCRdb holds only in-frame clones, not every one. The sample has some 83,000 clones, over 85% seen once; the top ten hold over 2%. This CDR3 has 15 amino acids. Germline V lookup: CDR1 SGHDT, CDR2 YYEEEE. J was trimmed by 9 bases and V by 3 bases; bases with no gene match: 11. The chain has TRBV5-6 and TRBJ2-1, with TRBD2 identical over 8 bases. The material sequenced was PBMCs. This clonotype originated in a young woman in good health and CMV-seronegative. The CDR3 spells CASSSGTRSFREQFF. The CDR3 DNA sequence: TGTGCCAGCAGCTCCGGGACTAGATCCTTCCGTGAGCAGTTCTTC.